The next 25 T cell receptor beta chains were all read from a single sample in a study of Graves' ophthalmopathy and Graves' hyperthyroidism. The sequenced template was RNA, covering the TCR beta CDR3 region. Investigators did first-round RT-PCR with HTBI primers, then second-round multiplex PCR. TCRdb reanalysed the multiplex PCR reads using MiXCR and keeps one entry per CDR3 protein. This table has a few hundred thousand distinct CDR3 sequences, 15% appearing once. The sample was peripheral blood. These receptors all come from a woman between 18 and 29 years old with stable Graves' hyperthyroidism.

This clonotype has a count of ten or more. The genes are TRBV6-1 and TRBJ1-1, with TRBD1 matching 8 bases. The CDR3 has 15 amino acids. From germline, CDR1 is MNHNS and CDR2 SASEGT. V shed 2 bases, J shed 0 bases, and the junction held 2 bases outside the gene matches. The CDR3 loop is CASSETDRVNTEAFF. The CDR3 nucleotides are TGTGCCAGCAGTGAAACGGACAGGGTGAACACTGAAGCTTTCTTT.

This clonotype was detected only a few times. The V gene is TRBV7-9, the J gene TRBJ2-5; no firm D call. The CDR3 consists of 14 residues. Germline CDR1 SEHNR, CDR2 FQNEAQ (reference sequence). Trimming stripped 7 bases from V and 2 bases from J, with 14 bases between. CDR3 protein: CASTPVHSQETQYF. DNA for the CDR3: TGTGCCAGCACCCCGGTTCATTCTCAAGAGACCCAGTACTTC. The whole variable domain, remainder taken from reference TRBV7-9 and TRBJ2-5, is DTGVSQNPRHKITKRGQNVTFRCDPISEHNRLYWYRQTLGQGPEFLTYFQNEAQLEKSRLLSDRFSAERPKGSFSTLEIQRTEQGDSAMYLCASTPVHSQETQYFGPGTRLLVL.

This clonotype was found many times. This chain connects TRBV5-1 to TRBJ1-2; possible D gene TRBD1, 6 bases. Looked up from germline, CDR1 is SGHRS and CDR2 is YFSETQ. V was cut by 0 bases and J by 2 bases, with 11 bases left in between. This CDR3 has 15 amino acids. As DNA, the CDR3 is TGCGCCAGCAGCTTGGAACAGGGTGGGAACTATGGCTACACCTTC. Amino acid sequence: CASSLEQGGNYGYTF.

This chain uses TRBV6-1 with TRBJ2-5; 10 nucleotides align to TRBD2. V shed 8 bases, J shed 4 bases, and the junction held 4 bases outside the gene matches. The germline CDR1 and CDR2 sequences are MNHNS and SASEGT. The CDR3 covers 13 residues. CDR3 sequence reads: CASLASGGETQYF. CDR3 sequence (DNA): TGTGCCAGCTTAGCTAGCGGGGGAGAGACCCAGTACTTC.

The genes are TRBV2 and TRBJ1-5, with a weak D call TRBD1 (5 bases). The CDR3 spans 13 residues. Trimming pared 3 bases from V and 4 bases from J, leaving 7 bases between. Germline-derived CDR1 and CDR2 are SNHLY and FYNNEI. This chain's CDR3 is CASSDGGNQPQHF. The CDR3 coding sequence is TGTGCCAGCAGTGATGGGGGGAATCAGCCCCAGCATTTT.

This clonotype was recorded many times. The rearrangement joins TRBV27 to TRBJ2-5; no firm D call. CDR1 is MNHEY, CDR2 SMNVEV, per germline (reference sequence). CDR3 size: 16 residues. Trimming removed 3 bases from V and 5 bases from J, with 19 bases in between. The CDR3: CASSFSVGSLRETQYF. The CDR3 DNA reads as TGTGCCAGCAGTTTTTCAGTTGGCTCGCTAAGGGAGACCCAGTACTTC.

To note about this clonotype: Possible read error: a much larger clone is one base away. The V and J genes are TRBV5-1 and TRBJ2-5; TRBD1 matches at 12 bases. Germline V lookup: CDR1 SGHRS, CDR2 YFSETQ. This CDR3 has 17 amino acids. The CDR3 region is CASSFGTGGRFQDTQYF. CDR3 nucleotide sequence: TGCGCCAGCAGCTTCGGGACAGGGGGCCGATTCCAAGATACCCAGTACTTC.

This clonotype has more than one count but fewer than ten. This chain connects TRBV20-1 to TRBJ1-5, with TRBD1 as a possible D gene (6 bases). V lost 6 bases and J lost 3, with 12 bases in between. The CDR3 loop spans 13 amino acids. Germline CDR1 reads DFQATT; CDR2 reads SNEGSKA (reference sequence). The CDR3 is CSARGDNNQPQHF. The CDR3 DNA reads TGCAGTGCCCGAGGGGACAACAATCAGCCCCAGCATTTT.

This clonotype appeared a few times. The rearrangement joins TRBV11-2 to TRBJ2-5; a weak D match, TRBD1 (6 bases). Germline CDR1 reads SGHAT; CDR2 reads FQNNGV. Trimming took off 0 bases at V and 5 bases at J, with 16 bases between the two ends. The CDR3 is made up of 16 amino acids. CDR3 region: CASSLDVGALWETQYF. DNA of the CDR3: TGTGCCAGCAGCTTAGATGTGGGGGCTCTATGGGAGACCCAGTACTTC. Full variable domain (remainder filled in from reference TRBV11-2 and TRBJ2-5): EAGVAQSPRYKIIEKRQSVAFWCNPISGHATLYWYQQILGQGPKLLIQFQNNGVVDDSQLPKDRFSAERLKGVDSTLKIQPAKLEDSAVYLCASSLDVGALWETQYFGPGTRLLVL.

The count of this clonotype is one. The chain has TRBV5-4 and TRBJ1-1, with D maybe TRBD1 (6 bases). This CDR3 contains 13 residues. Germline V gene data show CDR1 as SGHNT and CDR2 as YYREEE (reference sequence). The V and J ends lost 5 bases and 4 bases respectively, with 12 bases between them. The CDR3 region has the DNA TGTGCCAGCAGAACTCAGGGGACCACTGAAGCTTTCTTT. Translation: CASRTQGTTEAFF.

This clonotype was seen at least ten times. The chain has TRBV12-3 or TRBV12-4 and TRBJ1-5; D call uncertain. The ends were cut back, 1 base at V and 0 bases at J, with 10 bases in the middle. The CDR3 runs 16 residues. This chain's CDR3 is CASSLGPSFSNQPQHF. The CDR3 DNA is TGTGCCAGCAGTTTAGGTCCCTCGTTTAGCAATCAGCCCCAGCATTTT.

Ten or more counts support this clonotype. V usage is TRBV24-1 and J usage is TRBJ2-7, with TRBD2 identical over 15 bases. The V gene end was trimmed by 3 bases and the J gene end by 12 bases; junction bases not matched to a gene: 8. This CDR3 is 15 amino acids long. Germline CDR1 is KGHDR and CDR2 is SFDVKD. In DNA form, the CDR3 reads TGTGCCACCAGTGATCCGGGACTAGCGGGGGGACAGACGTACTTC. It translates to CATSDPGLAGGQTYF.

At least ten counts were recorded for this clonotype. This rearrangement joins TRBV6-5 to TRBJ2-4; the D gene could be TRBD1 or TRBD2 (6 bases each). From germline, CDR1 is MNHEY and CDR2 SVGAGI. This CDR3 is built from 17 residues. V gave up 0 bases and J gave up 7 bases, with 19 bases separating them. CDR3: CASSYSSGDTNQNIQYF. As DNA, the CDR3 is TGTGCCAGCAGTTACTCTTCGGGGGACACAAATCAGAACATTCAGTACTTC.

This clonotype has a count of ten or more. CDR3: CASSMGGFGGQSNQPQHF. CDR3 nucleotides: TGTGCCAGTAGTATGGGGGGTTTCGGGGGACAGAGTAATCAGCCCCAGCATTTT. The chain uses TRBV19 and TRBJ1-5, with TRBD1 matching 7 bases. Per the germline V gene, CDR1 is LNHDA and CDR2 is SQIVND (reference sequence). The ends lost 3 bases at V and 4 bases at J; junction bases unmatched: 15. The CDR3 length is 18 residues.

A remark on this clonotype: This sequence may be a read error, since a much larger clone differs from it by one base. The chain employs TRBV24-1 and TRBJ1-2, with D possibly being TRBD1 (5 bases). This CDR3 region has 12 residues. Germline CDR1 and CDR2: KGHDR and SFDVKD. CDR3 coding DNA: TGTGCCACCAGTGACCGGGACGACGGCTTCACCTTC. Its translation is CATSDRDDGFTF.

The rearrangement uses TRBV19 and TRBJ1-2; 8 nucleotides agree with TRBD1. This CDR3 comprises 14 residues. The V segment lost 5 bases and the J segment 3 bases; nucleotides outside the gene matches: 5. CDR1 and CDR2 (germline): LNHDA, SQIVND (reference sequence). The CDR3: CASSDRGGDYGYTF. The CDR3 DNA follows: TGTGCCAGTAGTGACAGGGGAGGAGACTATGGCTACACCTTC.

This clonotype came up many times. The chain uses TRBV20-1 and TRBJ2-7, with D possibly TRBD1 on 6 matching bases. Germline CDR1 reads DFQATT; CDR2 reads SNEGSKA (reference sequence). Trimming left V 3 bases short and J 4 bases short, with 16 bases between. The CDR3 sequence is 14 residues long. In nucleotides, the CDR3 is TGCAGTGCTAGCGGACAGTCTGTCCTTTACGAGCAGTACTTC. It codes for CSASGQSVLYEQYF.

Many counts were recorded for this clonotype. This sequence joins TRBV20-1 and TRBJ1-1, with D uncertain. CDR3 length: 13 amino acids. The germline CDR1 and CDR2 sequences are DFQATT and SNEGSKA (reference sequence). V was clipped by 3 bases and J by 2 bases, with 10 bases between them. The CDR3 region is CSAREAGNTEAFF. CDR3 coding DNA: TGCAGTGCTAGGGAAGCAGGAAACACTGAAGCTTTCTTT.

As for this clonotype: One end of the junction fails to match germline, which may point to a read error. This chain connects TRBV7-9 to TRBJ1-2, with TRBD1 matching 7 bases. Germline CDR1 SEHNR, CDR2 FQNEAQ (reference sequence). The CDR3 spans 13 residues. CDR3 DNA sequence: TGTGCCAGCAGCCCACAGGGGAACTATGGCCACACCTTC. Its translation is CASSPQGNYGHTF.

This clonotype was seen at least ten times. The V and J genes are TRBV12-3 or TRBV12-4 and TRBJ1-5; D unresolved. Trimming stripped 7 bases from V and 2 bases from J, with 21 bases between. This CDR3 has 17 residues. CDR3 amino acids: CASTKASKWRGNQPQHF. CDR3 bases: TGTGCCAGCACCAAGGCCTCGAAGTGGAGGGGCAATCAGCCCCAGCATTTT.

This clonotype occurred many times. CDR3 DNA: TGTGCCAGCAGTTACAGGGAGAGCAATCAGCCCCAGCATTTT. This sequence encodes CASSYRESNQPQHF. This chain links TRBV6-5 with TRBJ1-5; D uncertain. CDR1 and CDR2 (germline): MNHEY, SVGAGI. This CDR3 is built from 14 residues. V lost 2 bases, J lost 1 base, and 6 bases lay in between.

This clonotype was seen at least ten times. The rearrangement links TRBV12-3 or TRBV12-4 to TRBJ1-1; TRBD1 is a possible D gene (5 bases). This CDR3 comprises 14 residues. Trimming removed 1 base from V and 4 bases from J, with 10 bases in between. CDR3 region: CASSLGGPSTEAFF. In DNA form, the CDR3 reads TGTGCCAGCAGTTTAGGGGGCCCGTCCACTGAAGCTTTCTTT.

About this clonotype: A clone one base away is much larger, so this may be a read error. The CDR3 loop reads CASREDGRYDVYTF. DNA of the CDR3: TGTGCCAGCAGAGAGGACGGAAGGTACGATGTCTACACCTTC. The rearrangement links TRBV6-1 to TRBJ1-2; D gene unclear. Germline values: CDR1 MNHNS, CDR2 SASEGT. The CDR3 consists of 14 residues. Trimming pared 6 bases from V and 10 bases from J, leaving 21 bases between.

Many counts were recorded for this clonotype. This chain uses TRBV5-1 with TRBJ2-7, with 9 bases aligning to TRBD1. Per germline, CDR1 SGHRS and CDR2 YFSETQ. The CDR3 covers 15 residues. V shed 0 bases and J 3 bases; nucleotides not matched to a gene: 4. The CDR3 region has the DNA TGCGCCAGCAGCTTGGGGGGACAGGGAGTCTACGAGCAGTACTTC. Protein sequence: CASSLGGQGVYEQYF.

The chain joins TRBV10-2 to TRBJ1-5, with D uncertain. Germline CDR1 WSHSY, CDR2 SAAADI. This CDR3 is built from 15 residues. Trimming took off 7 bases at V and 1 base at J, with 14 bases between the two ends. The DNA of the CDR3 is TGCGCCAGCAAGGACGCGGGAACGAGCAATCAGCCCCAGCATTTT. Translated, it gives CASKDAGTSNQPQHF.